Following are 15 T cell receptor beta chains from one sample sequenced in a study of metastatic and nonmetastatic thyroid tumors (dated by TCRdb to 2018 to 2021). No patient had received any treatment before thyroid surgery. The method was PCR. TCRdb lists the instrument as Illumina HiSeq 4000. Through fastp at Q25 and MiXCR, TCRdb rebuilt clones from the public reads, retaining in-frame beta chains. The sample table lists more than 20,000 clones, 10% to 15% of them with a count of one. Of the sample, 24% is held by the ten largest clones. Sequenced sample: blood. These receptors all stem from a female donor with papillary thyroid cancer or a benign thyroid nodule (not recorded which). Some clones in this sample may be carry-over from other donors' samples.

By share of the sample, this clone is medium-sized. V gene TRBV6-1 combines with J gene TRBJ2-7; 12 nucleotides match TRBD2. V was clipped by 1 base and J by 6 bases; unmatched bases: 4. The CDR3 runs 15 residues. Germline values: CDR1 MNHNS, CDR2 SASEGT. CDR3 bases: TGTGCCAGCAGTGAAGGACTAGCGGGAGTCGGCGAGCAGTACTTC. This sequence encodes CASSEGLAGVGEQYF.

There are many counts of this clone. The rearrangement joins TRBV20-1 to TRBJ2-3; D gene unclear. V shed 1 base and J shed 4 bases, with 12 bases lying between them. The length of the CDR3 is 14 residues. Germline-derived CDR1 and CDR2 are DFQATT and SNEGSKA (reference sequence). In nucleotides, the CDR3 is TGCAGTGCTAGAGGCTACCCGGCCCCAGATACGCAGTATTTT. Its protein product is CSARGYPAPDTQYF.

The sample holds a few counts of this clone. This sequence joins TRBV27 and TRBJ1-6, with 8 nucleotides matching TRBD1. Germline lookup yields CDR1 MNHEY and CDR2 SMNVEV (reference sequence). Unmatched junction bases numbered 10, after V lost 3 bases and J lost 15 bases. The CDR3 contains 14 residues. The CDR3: CASSFRGPGSNLHF. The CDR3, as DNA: TGTGCCAGCAGTTTCAGGGGGCCGGGGTCAAACCTCCACTTT.

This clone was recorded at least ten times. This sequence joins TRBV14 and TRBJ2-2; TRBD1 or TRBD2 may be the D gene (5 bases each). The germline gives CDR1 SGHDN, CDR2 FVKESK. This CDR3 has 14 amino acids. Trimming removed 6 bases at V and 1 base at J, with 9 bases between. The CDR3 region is CASRGTGNTGELFF. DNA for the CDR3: TGTGCCAGCAGGGGGACCGGGAACACCGGGGAGCTGTTTTTT.

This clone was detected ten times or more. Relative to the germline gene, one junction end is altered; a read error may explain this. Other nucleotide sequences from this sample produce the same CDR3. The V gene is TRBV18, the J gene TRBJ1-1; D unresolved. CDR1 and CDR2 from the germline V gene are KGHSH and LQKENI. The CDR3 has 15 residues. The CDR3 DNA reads TGTGCCAGCTCACCGGTGGGTACGCCGAACACTGAGGCTTTCTTT. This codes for CASSPVGTPNTEAFF.

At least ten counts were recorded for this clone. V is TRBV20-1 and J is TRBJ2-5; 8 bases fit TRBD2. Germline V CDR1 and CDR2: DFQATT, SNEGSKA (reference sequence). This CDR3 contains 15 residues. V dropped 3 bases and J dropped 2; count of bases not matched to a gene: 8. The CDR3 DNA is TGCAGTGCTAGTGACCTGGGCGGGGGGCAAGAGACCCAGTACTTC. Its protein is CSASDLGGGQETQYF.

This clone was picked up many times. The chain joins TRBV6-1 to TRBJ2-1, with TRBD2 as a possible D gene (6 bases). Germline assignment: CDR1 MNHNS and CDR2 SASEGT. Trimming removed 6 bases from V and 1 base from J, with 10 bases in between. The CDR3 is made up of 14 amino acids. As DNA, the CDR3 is TGTGCCAGCAGGGAGCGGGTATCCTACAATGAGCAGTTCTTC. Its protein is CASRERVSYNEQFF.

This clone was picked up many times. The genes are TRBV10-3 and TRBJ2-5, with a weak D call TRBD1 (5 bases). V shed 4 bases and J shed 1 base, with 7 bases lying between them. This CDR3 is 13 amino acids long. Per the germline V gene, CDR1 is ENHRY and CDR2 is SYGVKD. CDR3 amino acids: CAISGQGQETQYF. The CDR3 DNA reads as TGTGCCATCAGTGGGCAGGGCCAAGAGACCCAGTACTTC.

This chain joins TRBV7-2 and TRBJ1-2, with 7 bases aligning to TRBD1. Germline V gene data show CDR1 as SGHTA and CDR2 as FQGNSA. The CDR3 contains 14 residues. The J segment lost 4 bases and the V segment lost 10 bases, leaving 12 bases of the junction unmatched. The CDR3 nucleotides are TGTGCCAACATCCCGGCGACAGGGTCCTATGGCTACACCTTC. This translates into CANIPATGSYGYTF.

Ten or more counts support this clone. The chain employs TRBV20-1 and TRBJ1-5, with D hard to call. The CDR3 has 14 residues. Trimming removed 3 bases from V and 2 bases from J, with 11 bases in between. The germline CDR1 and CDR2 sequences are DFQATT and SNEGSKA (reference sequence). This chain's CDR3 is CSASKADGNQPQHF. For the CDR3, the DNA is TGCAGTGCTAGCAAGGCAGACGGCAATCAGCCCCAGCATTTT.

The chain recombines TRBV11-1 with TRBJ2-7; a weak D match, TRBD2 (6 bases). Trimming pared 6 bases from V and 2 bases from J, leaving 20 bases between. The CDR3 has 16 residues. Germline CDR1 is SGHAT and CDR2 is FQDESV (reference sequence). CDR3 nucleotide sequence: TGTGCCAGCAGACGGATCAGGGAGGTCGAGACCTACGAGCAGTACTTC. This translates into CASRRIREVETYEQYF. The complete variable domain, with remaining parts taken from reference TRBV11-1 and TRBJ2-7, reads EAEVAQSPRYKITEKSQAVAFWCDPISGHATLYWYRQILGQGPELLVQFQDESVVDDSQLPKDRFSAERLKGVDSTLKIQPAELGDSAMYLCASRRIREVETYEQYFGPGTRLTVT.

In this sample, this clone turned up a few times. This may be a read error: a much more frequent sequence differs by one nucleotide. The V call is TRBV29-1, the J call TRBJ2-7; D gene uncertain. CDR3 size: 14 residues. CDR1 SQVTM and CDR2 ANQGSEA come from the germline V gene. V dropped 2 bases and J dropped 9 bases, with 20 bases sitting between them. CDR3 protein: CSVEYDTDPWGQYF. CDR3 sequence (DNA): TGCAGCGTTGAATATGATACGGACCCTTGGGGGCAGTACTTC.

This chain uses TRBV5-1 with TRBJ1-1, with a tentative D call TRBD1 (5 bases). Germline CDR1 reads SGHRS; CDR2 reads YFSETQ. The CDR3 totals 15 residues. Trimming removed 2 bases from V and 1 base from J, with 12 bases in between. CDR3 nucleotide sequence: TGCGCCAGCAGCTTCTGGGGCGGGGGGAACACTGAAGCTTTCTTT. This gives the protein CASSFWGGGNTEAFF.

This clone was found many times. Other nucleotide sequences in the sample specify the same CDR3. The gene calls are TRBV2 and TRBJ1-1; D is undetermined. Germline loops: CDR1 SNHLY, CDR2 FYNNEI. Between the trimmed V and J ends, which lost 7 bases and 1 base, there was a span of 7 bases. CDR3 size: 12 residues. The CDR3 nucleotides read TGTGCCAGCATCAAACAGAACACTGAAGCTTTCTTT. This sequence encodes CASIKQNTEAFF.

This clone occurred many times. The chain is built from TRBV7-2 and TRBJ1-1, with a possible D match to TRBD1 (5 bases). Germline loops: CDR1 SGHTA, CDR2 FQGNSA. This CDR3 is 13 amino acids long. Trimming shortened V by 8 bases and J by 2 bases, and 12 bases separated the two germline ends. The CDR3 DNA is TGTGCCAGCGGCAGGGCTGGAAACACTGAAGCTTTCTTT. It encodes CASGRAGNTEAFF.